This TCR beta chain originates from a study of neurological immune-mediated disorders. About the study: Of the approximately 35 patients who had multiple sclerosis, about 30 had the relapsing-remitting form and 3 had the secondary progressive form.

This clonotype was observed many times. Its cognate antigen is unknown. V was cut by 4 bases and J by 4 bases, with 8 bases left in between. The germline CDR1 and CDR2 sequences are ENHRY and SYGVKD. This CDR3 comprises 13 residues. Study-level results: In HTLV-1-associated myelopathy, TCR clonal expansion was greatest, and in multiple sclerosis it was least, below healthy controls.

Unsorted libraries came from 2 million PBMCs stored at -80 °C. The cDNA came from 5'RACE with 10-nucleotide random UMIs. TCRdb re-analysed the 5' RACE reads in MiXCR, keeping a single row per CDR3 protein. The table includes around 60,000 distinct CDR3 sequences, roughly 3.5% detected once. The rearrangement links TRBV10-3 to TRBJ2-1; D is perhaps TRBD1 (6 bases). Material for sequencing was PBMCs. The TCR comes from an older woman with multiple sclerosis. CDR3: CAISVGQYNEQFF. DNA of the CDR3: TGTGCCATCAGTGTGGGACAATACAATGAGCAGTTCTTC.